Given below is one T cell receptor (beta chain) in context. Its cognate antigen is unknown. At cycle 4 day 1, cycle 7 day 1, and baseline, blood was sampled. Trimming removed 3 bases from V and 5 bases from J, with 13 bases in between. The germline gives CDR1 MDHEN, CDR2 SYDVKM. The CDR3 spans 14 residues. The data were taken from a study of OX40 agonist ivuxolimab in advanced cancers. Produced via immunoSEQ multiplex PCR; TCRdb's table is partial and in-frame only. This sample has some 98,000 clones, with 75% to 95% found just once. Study-level results: Partial responders receiving 0.1-3.0 mg/kg showed among the lowest clonal expansion.

The clonotype comes from an adult with an advanced solid tumor such as melanoma, head and neck, liver or kidney cancer. Source: CD4+ or CD8+ T cells sorted from blood, taken in a trial of the OX40 agonist ivuxolimab. This sequence joins TRBV28 and TRBJ1-2; weak D call: TRBD1 (6 bases). CDR3 sequence reads: CASSFPGRGYGYTF. Here the CDR3 DNA reads TGTGCCAGCAGTTTCCCAGGAAGGGGGTATGGCTACACCTTC.